This T cell receptor (beta chain) is drawn from a study of regulatory T cells in long-lasting Graves disease. As for this clonotype: Its cognate antigen is unknown.

Specified time point: persistent/refractory GD, antithyroid drugs over 5 years with positive TRAb. The TCR library was made from RNA extracted from PBMCs. In building TCR beta libraries, iRepertoire HTBI primers were used together with Arm-PCR of CDR3 regions. TCRdb fed the multiplex PCR reads into MiXCR, producing one record per CDR3 protein. The table lists 500,000 to 800,000 distinct CDR3 sequences, 25% to 30% of them singletons. Study conclusions and caveats: TRBV28, TRBJ1-2 and TRBJ2-5 emerged as the favored segments in persistent disease.

CDR3 length: 16 residues. Per germline, CDR1 PRHDT and CDR2 FYEKMQ (reference sequence). The V gene end was trimmed by 5 bases and the J gene end by 0 bases; junction bases not matched to a gene: 8. The TCR originated in a female donor with Graves disease. This sample comprised peripheral blood mononuclear cells (PBMCs), obtained when the disease was refractory, from a patient treated with antithyroid drugs. The chain uses TRBV13 and TRBJ2-7; TRBD1 matches at 9 bases. DNA for the CDR3: TGTGCCAGCAGCGCCCTCGGGACAGGGCTCTCCTACGAGCAGTACTTC. Translating it yields CASSALGTGLSYEQYF.